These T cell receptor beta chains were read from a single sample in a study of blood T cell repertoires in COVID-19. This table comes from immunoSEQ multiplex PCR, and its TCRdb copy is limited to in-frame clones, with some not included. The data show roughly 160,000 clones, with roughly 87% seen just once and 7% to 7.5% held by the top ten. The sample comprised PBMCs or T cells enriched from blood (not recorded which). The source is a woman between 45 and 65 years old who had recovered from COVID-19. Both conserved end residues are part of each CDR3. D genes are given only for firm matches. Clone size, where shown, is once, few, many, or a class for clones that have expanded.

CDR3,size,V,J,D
CASSPSGFSYYGYTF,-,TRBV18,TRBJ1-2,-
CARSLRITGSYEQYF,-,TRBV5-3,TRBJ2-7,-
CASSQDGLGQGAGGYTF,-,TRBV4-2,TRBJ1-2,TRBD1
CASSRATGGGNQPQHF,-,TRBV6-2/TRBV6-3,TRBJ1-5,TRBD1
CASSGRGNSGNTIYF,-,TRBV19,TRBJ1-3,-
CASTVGVRETQYF,-,TRBV2,TRBJ2-5,-
CASGGTRETQYF,few,TRBV21-1,TRBJ2-5,-
CASRAGGNQPQHF,-,TRBV27,TRBJ1-5,-
CASSQGRVGGYTF,-,TRBV19,TRBJ1-2,-
CASSYNVRQLSTYNEQFF,few,TRBV6-2/TRBV6-3,TRBJ2-1,-
CASSQQAGVGADTQYF,-,TRBV11-2,TRBJ2-3,TRBD2
CASSLADRAYNSPLHF,-,TRBV7-8,TRBJ1-6,TRBD1
CASRRSGSSYEQYF,-,TRBV6-5,TRBJ2-7,TRBD2
CASSTLGADTQYF,-,TRBV6-5,TRBJ2-3,-
CASSLVPQGTDTQYF,-,TRBV5-1,TRBJ2-3,-
CSASGAPTGNEQFF,-,TRBV20-1,TRBJ2-1,-
CASQKGQGTDTQYF,-,TRBV5-4,TRBJ2-3,TRBD1
CASSLLGLAGPGELFF,-,TRBV7-9,TRBJ2-2,TRBD2
CASSSSQLRDSRNEQFF,-,TRBV6-2/TRBV6-3,TRBJ2-1,-
CASSEEGDSGNTIYF,once,TRBV2,TRBJ1-3,-
CASSRVGGSPLHF,-,TRBV14,TRBJ1-6,-
CASSLRGNTGELFF,-,TRBV5-1,TRBJ2-2,-
CASTKTSGGNEQFF,-,TRBV6-4,TRBJ2-1,TRBD2